This TCR beta chain was sequenced during a study of T cells in Graves' hyperthyroidism and ophthalmopathy. Concerning this clonotype itself: It may be a read error: a sequence one base away is much more abundant.

Over 18 months, lack of ophthalmopathy progression marked Graves' hyperthyroidism as stable. Participants, patients aged 18 to 65, had newly diagnosed hyperthyroidism with a duration under 2 months. The CDR3 runs 11 residues. Germline assignment: CDR1 MGHDK and CDR2 SYGVNS. Trimming left V 9 bases short and J 4 bases short, with 10 bases between. Authors of the study amplified TCR beta CDR3 regions from RNA transcripts. RT-PCR in the first round (using the HTBI primer set) targeted the TCR CDR3. Using its own MiXCR run on the multiplex PCR reads, TCRdb lists one record per CDR3 protein. The profile shows 560,000 or so distinct CDR3 sequences, about 43% of them singletons.

Sequencing was performed on peripheral blood or thyroid tissue (not recorded which). The source is a woman between 18 and 29 years old with Graves' hyperthyroidism. The rearrangement uses TRBV25-1 and TRBJ2-7; D might be TRBD1 (5 bases). The CDR3 sequence is CASQGWYEQYF. The CDR3 DNA sequence: TGTGCCAGTCAGGGTTGGTACGAGCAGTACTTC.